One sample yielded the 16 T cell receptor beta chains listed below, sequenced in a study of monozygotic twins with inflammatory bowel disease. Reanalyzing the 5' RACE reads, TCRdb keeps one entry per CDR3 protein, without DNA. The sample's table shows approximately 330,000 distinct CDR3 sequences. The material sequenced was blood. These receptors originate from a human donor with ulcerative colitis or Crohn's disease, or a healthy co-twin of an affected twin (not recorded which).

CDR3 sequence: CSVEVRDGTGNTIYF. This chain uses TRBV29-1 with TRBJ1-3; TCRdb designates TRBD1, a call that cannot be tested without DNA. CDR3 length equals 15 residues. Germline V CDR1 and CDR2: SQVTM, ANQGSEA.

The genes are TRBV5-6 and TRBJ2-2; lacking DNA, the TRBD1 call made by TCRdb goes unchecked. This CDR3 has 14 residues. Germline CDR1 and CDR2: SGHDT and YYEEEE. CDR3 amino acids: CASSSEVGIGELFF.

The J gene is TRBJ1-5, the V gene TRBV30; TCRdb's D call of TRBD1 is untestable without DNA. CDR1 is GTSNPN and CDR2 is SVGIG in the germline V gene (reference sequence). CDR3 length: 12 residues. The CDR3 is CAWSRGDQPQHF.

This chain joins TRBV5-1 and TRBJ2-1. This CDR3 has 15 amino acids. The germline V gene encodes CDR1 SGHRS and CDR2 YFSETQ. CDR3 loop: CASSSGDSSYNEQFF. The full variable domain, its missing parts supplied by reference TRBV5-1 and TRBJ2-1, is KAGVTQTPRYLIKTRGQQVTLSCSPISGHRSVSWYQQTPGQGLQFLFEYFSETQRNKGNFPGRFSGRQFSNSRSEMNVSTLELGDSALYLCASSSGDSSYNEQFFGPGTRLTVL.

The chain carries TRBV19 and TRBJ1-2. Germline loops: CDR1 LNHDA, CDR2 SQIVND (reference sequence). The CDR3 is 14 residues long. The CDR3 here is CASSIGQRIYGYTF.

V and J are TRBV5-1 and TRBJ2-7. There are 14 residues in the CDR3. CDR1 and CDR2 from the germline V gene are SGHRS and YFSETQ. CDR3 residues: CASIGNRGSSEQYF.

This rearrangement joins TRBV20-1 to TRBJ2-7; the D gene TCRdb calls, TRBD1, cannot be checked with no DNA. Germline loops: CDR1 DFQATT, CDR2 SNEGSKA (reference sequence). The length of the CDR3 is 18 residues. The CDR3 is CSARDSGAPGQGFIEQYF.

The chain recombines TRBV7-2 with TRBJ2-7; TCRdb picks TRBD2, but there is no DNA to check that call. The CDR3 is made up of 15 amino acids. Germline V gene data show CDR1 as SGHTA and CDR2 as FQGNSA. This chain's CDR3 is CASRPTGGPSYEQYF.

The gene calls are TRBV7-2 and TRBJ2-1; as DNA is missing, the TRBD1 call by TCRdb cannot be tested. CDR3 size: 14 residues. Germline CDR1 is SGHTA and CDR2 is FQGNSA. The CDR3 region is CASSPGTGWGEQFF.

The genes are TRBV5-1 and TRBJ1-2. Germline lookup yields CDR1 SGHRS and CDR2 YFSETQ. The CDR3 totals 13 residues. The CDR3 loop reads CASSLAENYGYTF.

The genes are TRBV28 and TRBJ2-7; the TCRdb D gene call, TRBD1, has no DNA to confirm it. Germline V gene data show CDR1 as MDHEN and CDR2 as SYDVKM. The CDR3 runs 14 residues. The chain's CDR3 is CASSRQDPTDEQYF. The variable domain in full, with the rest retrieved from reference TRBV28 and TRBJ2-7, is DVKVTQSSRYLVKRTGEKVFLECVQDMDHENMFWYRQDPGLGLRLIYFSYDVKMKEKGDIPEGYSVSREKKERFSLILESASTNQTSMYLCASSRQDPTDEQYFGPGTRLTVT.

This chain connects TRBV20-1 to TRBJ2-2; TCRdb's D call of TRBD2 is untestable without DNA. The CDR3 runs to 14 residues. Germline CDR1 reads DFQATT; CDR2 reads SNEGSKA (reference sequence). This CDR3 is CSAKAGAETGELFF.

The gene calls are TRBV7-8 and TRBJ1-2; TCRdb proposes TRBD1, but this gene call is untestable without DNA. The germline gives CDR1 SGHVS, CDR2 FQNEAQ. CDR3 size: 15 residues. The CDR3 is CASSSRTGVVGGYTF.

The chain joins TRBV28 to TRBJ2-7; checking the TCRdb D call of TRBD1 is not possible without DNA. The germline gives CDR1 MDHEN, CDR2 SYDVKM. The CDR3 runs to 15 residues. The chain's CDR3 is CASSSTGRGAYEQYF.

This chain connects TRBV12-3 or TRBV12-4 to TRBJ1-5; TCRdb selects TRBD1, and the lack of DNA leaves this call unchecked. The CDR3 length is 16 residues. The CDR3 sequence is CASSPPVGFGNQPQHF.

The V call is TRBV11-2, the J call TRBJ2-1; TCRdb calls TRBD1, which cannot be checked without DNA. The CDR3 is 15 amino acids. Germline CDR1 reads SGHAT; CDR2 reads FQNNGV. The CDR3: CASSLLGEPGNEQFF.